This TCR beta chain was sequenced in a study of vaccination effects on CD4 cells after COVID-19. About the study: A few million PBMC per well received 10 IU/ml IL-2 and roughly 10 ug/ml peptides in culture. Findings and limits, study-wide: Marked clonal contraction was seen late after vaccination (in both infection- and vaccine-induced clones). Convalescent patients were scarce in the study, and it lacked early post-infection timepoints.

Investigators separated out CD4+ T cells once around nine days of culture had passed. Each participant received a vaccine that was either BNT162b2 or mRNA-1273, given as two doses. Days 3 and 7 were when half the medium was replaced with IL-2 medium. About this clone itself: As yet, its antigen is unknown.

Profiled with immunoSEQ multiplex PCR; TCRdb holds only in-frame clones, not every one. The sample contains about 73,000 clones, nearly 75% of which appear only once. The CDR3 has 16 residues. CDR1 is MNHEY, CDR2 SVGAGI, per germline. V lost 0 bases and J lost 7, with 16 bases in between. This TCR derives from a human donor who received a COVID-19 vaccine. The material was CD4+ T cells from PBMCs cultured without peptide, obtained after COVID-19 vaccination. This sequence joins TRBV6-5 and TRBJ2-1, with a tentative D call TRBD2 (7 bases). The CDR3: CASSYSGGGSGNEQFF. The CDR3, as DNA: TGTGCCAGCAGTTACTCGGGAGGGGGGAGCGGGAATGAGCAGTTCTTC.